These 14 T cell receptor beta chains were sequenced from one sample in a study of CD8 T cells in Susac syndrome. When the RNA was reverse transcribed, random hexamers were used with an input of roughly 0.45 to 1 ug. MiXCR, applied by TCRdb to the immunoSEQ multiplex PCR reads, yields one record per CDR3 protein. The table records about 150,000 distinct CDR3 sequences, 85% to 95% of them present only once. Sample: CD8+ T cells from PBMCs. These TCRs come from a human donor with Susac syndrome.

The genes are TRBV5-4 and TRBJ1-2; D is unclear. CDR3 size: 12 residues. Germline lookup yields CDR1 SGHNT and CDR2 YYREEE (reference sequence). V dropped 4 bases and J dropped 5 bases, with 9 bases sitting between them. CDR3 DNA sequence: TGTGCCAGCAGCGAAGCCCCATATGGCTACACCTTC. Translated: CASSEAPYGYTF.

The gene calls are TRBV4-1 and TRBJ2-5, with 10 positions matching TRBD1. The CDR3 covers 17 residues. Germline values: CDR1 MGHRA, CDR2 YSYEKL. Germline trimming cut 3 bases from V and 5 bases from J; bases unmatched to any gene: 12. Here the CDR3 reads CASSQIVTGTGDETQYF. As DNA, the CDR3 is TGCGCCAGCAGCCAGATAGTGACCGGGACAGGGGATGAGACCCAGTACTTC.

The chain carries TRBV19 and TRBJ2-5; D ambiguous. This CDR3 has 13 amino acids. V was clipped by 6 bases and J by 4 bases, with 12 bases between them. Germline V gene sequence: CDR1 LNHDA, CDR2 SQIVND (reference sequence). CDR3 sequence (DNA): TGTGCCAGTAGGTTAGAATGGGGAGAGACCCAGTACTTC. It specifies CASRLEWGETQYF.

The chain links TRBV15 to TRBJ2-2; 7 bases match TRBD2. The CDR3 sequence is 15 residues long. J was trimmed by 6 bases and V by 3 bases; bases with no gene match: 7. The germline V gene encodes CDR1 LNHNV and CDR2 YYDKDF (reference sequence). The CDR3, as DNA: TGTGCCACCAGCAGGGCGACTAGCTGGTCCGGGGAGCTGTTTTTT. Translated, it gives CATSRATSWSGELFF.

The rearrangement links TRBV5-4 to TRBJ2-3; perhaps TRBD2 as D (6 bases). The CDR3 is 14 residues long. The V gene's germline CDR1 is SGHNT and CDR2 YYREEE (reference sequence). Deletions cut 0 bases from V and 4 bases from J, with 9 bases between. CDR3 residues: CASSLEAGSDTQYF. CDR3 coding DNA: TGTGCCAGCAGCTTGGAAGCGGGCTCAGATACGCAGTATTTT.

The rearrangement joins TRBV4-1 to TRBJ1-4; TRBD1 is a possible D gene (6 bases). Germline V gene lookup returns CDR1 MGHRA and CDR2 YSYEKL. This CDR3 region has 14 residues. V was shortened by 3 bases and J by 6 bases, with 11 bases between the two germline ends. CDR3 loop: CASSQDRSDEKLFF. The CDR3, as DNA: TGCGCCAGCAGCCAGGACAGATCCGATGAAAAACTGTTTTTT.

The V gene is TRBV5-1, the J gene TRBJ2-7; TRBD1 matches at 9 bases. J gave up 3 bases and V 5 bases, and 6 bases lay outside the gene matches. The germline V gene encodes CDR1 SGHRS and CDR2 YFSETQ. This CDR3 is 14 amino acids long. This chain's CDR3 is CASRETGGFYEQYF. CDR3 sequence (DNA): TGCGCCAGCAGGGAGACAGGGGGGTTCTACGAGCAGTACTTC. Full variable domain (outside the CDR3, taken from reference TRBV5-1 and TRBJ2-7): KAGVTQTPRYLIKTRGQQVTLSCSPISGHRSVSWYQQTPGQGLQFLFEYFSETQRNKGNFPGRFSGRQFSNSRSEMNVSTLELGDSALYLCASRETGGFYEQYFGPGTRLTVT.

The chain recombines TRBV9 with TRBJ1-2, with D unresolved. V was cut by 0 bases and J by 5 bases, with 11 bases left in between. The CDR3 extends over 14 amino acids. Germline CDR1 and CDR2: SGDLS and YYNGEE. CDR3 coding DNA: TGTGCCAGCAGCGTAGTAGACGGATCTTATGGCTACACCTTC. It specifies CASSVVDGSYGYTF.

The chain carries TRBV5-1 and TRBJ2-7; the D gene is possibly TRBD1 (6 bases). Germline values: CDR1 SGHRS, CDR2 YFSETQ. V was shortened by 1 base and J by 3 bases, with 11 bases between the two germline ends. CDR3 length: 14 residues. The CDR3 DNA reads TGCGCCAGCAGCTTGATGGGGACAAGCTACGAGCAGTACTTC. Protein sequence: CASSLMGTSYEQYF.

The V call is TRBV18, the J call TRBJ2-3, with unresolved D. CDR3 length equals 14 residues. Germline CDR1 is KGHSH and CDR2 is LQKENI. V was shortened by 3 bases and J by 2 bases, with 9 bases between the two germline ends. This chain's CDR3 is CASSPEGPTDTQYF. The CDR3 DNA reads TGTGCCAGCTCACCCGAAGGTCCCACAGATACGCAGTATTTT. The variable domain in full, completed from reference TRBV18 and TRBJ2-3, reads NAGVMQNPRHLVRRRGQEARLRCSPMKGHSHVYWYRQLPEEGLKFMVYLQKENIIDESGMPKERFSAEFPKEGPSILRIQQVVRGDSAAYFCASSPEGPTDTQYFGPGTRLTVL.

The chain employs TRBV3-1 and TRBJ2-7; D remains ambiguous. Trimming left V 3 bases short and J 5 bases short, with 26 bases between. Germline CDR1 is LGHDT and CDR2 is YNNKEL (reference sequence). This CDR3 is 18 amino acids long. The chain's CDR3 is CASSHKGLPRPRSNEQYF. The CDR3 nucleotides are TGTGCCAGCAGCCACAAAGGATTACCCAGACCTCGGTCGAACGAGCAGTACTTC.

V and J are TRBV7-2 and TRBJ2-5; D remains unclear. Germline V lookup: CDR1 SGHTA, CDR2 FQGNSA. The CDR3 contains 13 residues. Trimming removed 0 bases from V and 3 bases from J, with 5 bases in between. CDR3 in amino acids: CASSLALKETQYF. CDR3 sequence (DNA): TGTGCCAGCAGCTTAGCGCTTAAAGAGACCCAGTACTTC.

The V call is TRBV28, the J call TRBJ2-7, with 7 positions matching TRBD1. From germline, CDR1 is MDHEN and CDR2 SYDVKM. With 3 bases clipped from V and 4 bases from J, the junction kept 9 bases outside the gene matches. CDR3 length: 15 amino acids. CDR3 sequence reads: CASSFRGQGSYEQYF. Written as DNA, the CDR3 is TGTGCCAGCAGTTTTAGGGGGCAGGGATCGTACGAGCAGTACTTC.

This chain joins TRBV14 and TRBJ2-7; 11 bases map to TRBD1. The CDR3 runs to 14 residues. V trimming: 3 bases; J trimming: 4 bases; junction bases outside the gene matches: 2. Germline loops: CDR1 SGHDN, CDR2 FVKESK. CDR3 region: CASSHWDRGYEQYF. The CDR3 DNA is TGTGCCAGCAGCCACTGGGACAGGGGGTACGAGCAGTACTTC.